Listed below are T cell receptor beta chains from one sample, sequenced in a study of shared clonotypes between healthy human individuals. TCRdb keeps only in-frame clones here, not all; method: immunoSEQ multiplex PCR. The sample records just over 2,000,000 clones, just under 95% being singletons. The specimen was naive CD8+ T cells sorted from blood. Receptors originate from a young man in good health. CDR3s include the opening cysteine and the closing phenylalanine or tryptophan. The D gene is left open where the match is weak. Only part of the rows carry a size: once, few, many, or a class if the clone is expanded.

size,J,V,D,length,DNA,CDR3
.,TRBJ1-2,TRBV15,TRBD1,15,TGTGCCACCAGCAGAGACGTCGGAGGGGGCGACGGCTACACCTTC,CATSRDVGGGDGYTF
.,TRBJ2-3,TRBV11-2,.,14,TGTGCCAGCAGCTTAGAAAGGGAACAAGATACGCAGTATTTT,CASSLEREQDTQYF
.,TRBJ2-1,TRBV10-3,.,12,TGTGCCATCAGTGTTGTGGATGATGAGCAGTTCTTC,CAISVVDDEQFF
.,TRBJ1-2,TRBV6-5,.,14,TGTGCCAGCAGTTACTCAGAGGGCTTCTATGGCTACACCTTC,CASSYSEGFYGYTF
.,TRBJ1-2,TRBV28,.,14,TGTGCCAGCAGAGCCTCAGGAGAAAACTATGGCTACACCTTC,CASRASGENYGYTF
few,TRBJ2-7,TRBV6-1,.,13,TGTGCCAGCAACCGGGCCTACTACGGCGAGCAGTACTTC,CASNRAYYGEQYF
.,TRBJ2-7,TRBV2,TRBD1,15,TGTGCCAGCAGGCCGGGACAGGGGGATTTTTACGAGCAGTACTTC,CASRPGQGDFYEQYF
once,TRBJ1-2,TRBV30,TRBD1,13,TGTGCCTGGAGTGCCGGGACAGGGAATGGCTACACCTTC,CAWSAGTGNGYTF
.,TRBJ1-1,TRBV12-2,.,14,TGTGCAAGTCGCTTAGAGAAGGAGAACACTGAAGCTTTCTTT,CASRLEKENTEAFF
.,TRBJ2-2,TRBV9,.,15,TGTGCCAGCAGCGTAGAGTTCACGAACACCGGGGAGCTGTTTTTT,CASSVEFTNTGELFF
once,TRBJ2-5,TRBV5-4,.,11,TGTGCCAGCAGCTGGATGGAGACCCAGTACTTC,CASSWMETQYF
.,TRBJ2-1,TRBV6-9,.,14,TGTGCCAGCCCGGGGACAAGCTCCTACAATGAGCAGTTCTTC,CASPGTSSYNEQFF
.,TRBJ1-1,TRBV2,.,15,TGTGCCAGCAGTGACCAGACAGGCGACTACACTGAAGCTTTCTTT,CASSDQTGDYTEAFF
.,TRBJ2-3,TRBV10-3,TRBD1,16,TGTGCCATCAGTGACGTGGGGACAGGGAGGCCCGATACGCAGTATTTT,CAISDVGTGRPDTQYF
.,TRBJ2-3,TRBV5-4,TRBD2,16,TGTGCCAGCAGCTTGAGCGGGGGGTTAAGCACAGATACGCAGTATTTT,CASSLSGGLSTDTQYF
.,TRBJ2-7,TRBV6-6,.,10,TGTGCCAGCAGTTTCAACCCGCAGTACTTC,CASSFNPQYF
.,TRBJ2-7,TRBV28,.,13,TGTGCCAGCGCCCTCGGGGGAAGCTACGAGCAGTACTTC,CASALGGSYEQYF
once,TRBJ1-2,TRBV5-4,.,16,TGTGCCAGCAGCACTGATACGGACTGGGGGAACTATGGCTACACCTTC,CASSTDTDWGNYGYTF
.,TRBJ2-7,TRBV7-2,.,13,TGTGCCAGCAGCTTACTCACCGGTAGCGAGCAGTACTTC,CASSLLTGSEQYF
.,TRBJ2-3,TRBV7-9,.,12,TGTGCCAGCAGAGGTCTTGAAGATACGCAGTATTTT,CASRGLEDTQYF
.,TRBJ2-7,TRBV13,TRBD1,14,TGTGCCAGCAGCTCGACCCTACAGGGGGCCGAGCAGTACTTC,CASSSTLQGAEQYF
.,TRBJ2-7,TRBV29-1,TRBD1,13,TGCAGCGTTGAAGGCAGGGGGCGGTACGAGCAGTACTTC,CSVEGRGRYEQYF